These T cell receptor beta chains were read from a single sample in a study of OX40 agonist ivuxolimab in advanced cancers. Assay: immunoSEQ multiplex PCR; the TCRdb copy retains only in-frame clones and omits some. The table lists about 66,000 clones, 90% to 95% of them singletons, with about 0.31% in the top ten. The sequences come from CD4+ or CD8+ T cells sorted from blood, collected in a trial of the OX40 agonist ivuxolimab. The receptors were sampled from an adult with an advanced solid tumor such as melanoma, head and neck, liver or kidney cancer. Both conserved end residues are part of each CDR3. The D gene is left open where the match is weak. Expanded clones get a size class; other rows say once, few or many, or leave the size out.

len	d_gene	abundance	v_gene	j_gene	CDR3nt	CDR3aa
15	TRBD1	-	TRBV15	TRBJ1-2	TGTGCCACCAGCAGACCCGGGACAGGGGCTTATGGCTACACCTTC	CATSRPGTGAYGYTF
14	-	-	TRBV4-1	TRBJ2-7	TGCGCCAGCAGCCCTGAAGGTAGATTTTACGAGCAGTACTTC	CASSPEGRFYEQYF
13	-	-	TRBV6-1	TRBJ1-1	TGTGCCAGCAGCCTCGAAGGTACGGGTGAAGCTTTCTTT	CASSLEGTGEAFF
15	TRBD2	-	TRBV7-9	TRBJ2-5	TGTGCCAGCAGCTTAGAAGGAGCGGGAGAGGAGACCCAGTACTTC	CASSLEGAGEETQYF
14	-	-	TRBV5-1	TRBJ1-2	TGCGCCAGCAGCTTGAGGGAAGCTAACTATGGCTACACCTTC	CASSLREANYGYTF
14	TRBD2	-	TRBV18	TRBJ2-7	TGTGCCAGCTCACCTAGCGGGAGTATCAACGAGCAGTACTTC	CASSPSGSINEQYF
16	TRBD1	-	TRBV19	TRBJ2-3	TGTGCCAGTAGTATTCTAGGGACAGGGGGTACAGATACGCAGTATTTT	CASSILGTGGTDTQYF
14	-	-	TRBV5-8	TRBJ2-3	TGTGCCAGCAGCTCCCTGCGTGGCACAGATACGCAGTATTTT	CASSSLRGTDTQYF
15	TRBD2	once	TRBV25-1	TRBJ2-7	TGTGCCAGCAGACCTACTAGCGGGGTTGGTTACGAGCAGTACTTC	CASRPTSGVGYEQYF
14	-	-	TRBV19	TRBJ1-1	TGTGCCAGTAGTCCCAACCCCATGAACACTGAAGCTTTCTTT	CASSPNPMNTEAFF
17	-	-	TRBV2	TRBJ2-1	TGTGCCAGCACAAGAGAGGCCAGCCATAGCACCTACAATGAGCAGTTCTTC	CASTREASHSTYNEQFF
18	TRBD2	-	TRBV7-9	TRBJ2-3	TGTGCCAGCAGCTTAGAGGGGAAACTAGCGGGACTCACAGATACGCAGTATTTT	CASSLEGKLAGLTDTQYF
13	-	-	TRBV2	TRBJ1-1	TGTGCCAGCCGAGAAGAGGGGGACACTGAAGCTTTCTTT	CASREEGDTEAFF
16	-	-	TRBV4-2	TRBJ2-7	TGTGCCAGCAGCCAAGATCAGGCTAGCAGATACTACGAGCAGTACTTC	CASSQDQASRYYEQYF
16	TRBD1	-	TRBV5-1	TRBJ1-5	TGCGCCAGCAGCTTGACAGGGGGAATAAACAATCAGCCCCAGCATTTT	CASSLTGGINNQPQHF
16	TRBD1	-	TRBV28	TRBJ2-6	TGTGCCAGCAGAGGGACAGGGAACACTGGGGCCAACGTCCTGACTTTC	CASRGTGNTGANVLTF
14	-	-	TRBV18	TRBJ2-3	TGTGCCAGCATACCTCCAGTACGTACAGATACGCAGTATTTT	CASIPPVRTDTQYF
11	-	once	TRBV29-1	TRBJ2-7	TGCAGCGTTGAAGATCTCTGGGAGCAGTACTTC	CSVEDLWEQYF
13	-	-	TRBV10-2	TRBJ1-2	TGCGCCAGCAGGGCGGGCAACGGCGAGGGCTACACCTTC	CASRAGNGEGYTF
11	-	-	TRBV20-1	TRBJ2-7	TGCAGTGCTTCGAGAGACTACGAGCAGTACTTC	CSASRDYEQYF
13	TRBD1	-	TRBV7-9	TRBJ1-2	TGTGCCAGCAGCCCGACAGGGGACGGTGGCTACACCTTC	CASSPTGDGGYTF
13	TRBD1	-	TRBV5-1	TRBJ1-1	TGCGCCAGCAGCTCCCCGGGACAGGGGGAAGCTTTCTTT	CASSSPGQGEAFF
15	-	-	TRBV5-1	TRBJ2-2	TGCGCCAGCAGCACGACAGGGACTAACACCGGGGAGCTGTTTTTT	CASSTTGTNTGELFF
16	-	-	TRBV12-5	TRBJ2-1	TGTGCTAGTGGTGGGGCGGGGGCTAGCAACGGCAATGAGCAGTTCTTC	CASGGAGASNGNEQFF
16	-	-	TRBV28	TRBJ1-5	TGTGCCAGCAGCCCCCGTACAGGCCCAGGCAATCAGCCCCAGCATTTT	CASSPRTGPGNQPQHF
15	-	-	TRBV7-8	TRBJ1-6	-	CASSFSGQGNSPLHF
14	-	-	TRBV18	TRBJ2-1	TGTGCCAGCTCACCTCGGGGGGCAAACAATGAGCAGTTCTTC	CASSPRGANNEQFF
13	-	-	TRBV6-6	TRBJ2-7	TGTGCCAGCAGACGGGCCACCACGGGCGAGCAGTACTTC	CASRRATTGEQYF
13	TRBD1	-	TRBV5-1	TRBJ1-2	TGCGCCAGCAGCCCTGGGACAGAATATGGCTACACCTTC	CASSPGTEYGYTF
13	-	few	TRBV5-1	TRBJ1-2	TGCGCCAGCAGCTCGGCTTCTATAAATGGCTACACCTTC	CASSSASINGYTF
14	-	-	TRBV10-3	TRBJ2-1	TGTGCCATCAGTGTTGGTGGGACTTACAATGAGCAGTTCTTC	CAISVGGTYNEQFF
15	-	-	TRBV18	TRBJ2-7	TGTGCCAGCTCACCCCGAAAGAGGGACCCCTACGAGCAGTACTTC	CASSPRKRDPYEQYF
16	-	-	TRBV6-6	TRBJ2-7	TGTGCCAGCAGTTACCCTGGACAGCCGGGCTCCTACGAGCAGTACTTC	CASSYPGQPGSYEQYF
14	-	-	TRBV5-1	TRBJ2-4	TGCGCCAGCAGCTTGTACCAGGGAGAAAACATTCAGTACTTC	CASSLYQGENIQYF
13	TRBD2	-	TRBV30	TRBJ2-2	TGTGCCTGGAGAGGGACTAACCCCGGGGAGCTGTTTTTT	CAWRGTNPGELFF
16	TRBD2	-	TRBV28	TRBJ2-1	TGTGCCAGCAGTTCAGCGGGAGTGGGGGCCTACAATGAGCAGTTCTTC	CASSSAGVGAYNEQFF
15	TRBD2	-	TRBV11-2	TRBJ2-1	TGTGCCAGCAGCTTCACGGGAGGCCCTGAAAATGAGCAGTTCTTC	CASSFTGGPENEQFF
14	-	-	TRBV9	TRBJ2-1	TGTGCCAGCAGCGGAAACCGACGGTACAATGAGCAGTTCTTC	CASSGNRRYNEQFF
15	-	-	TRBV9	TRBJ1-1	TGTGCCAGCAGCGTAAACAACAGATTGAACACTGAAGCTTTCTTT	CASSVNNRLNTEAFF
15	-	-	TRBV19	TRBJ1-3	TGTGCCAGTAGTCTACCCGGGACGTTCGGAAACACCATATATTTT	CASSLPGTFGNTIYF
13	-	-	TRBV7-9	TRBJ1-2	TGTGCCAGCAGCCCGGCGGCTAACTATGGCTACACCTTC	CASSPAANYGYTF
13	-	few	TRBV5-1	TRBJ2-7	TGCGCCAGCAGCCTAACGACTAGGAGGGAGCAGTACTTC	CASSLTTRREQYF
14	TRBD2	once	TRBV11-3	TRBJ2-3	TGTGCCAGCAGCTTAGGAGCGGGATTAGATACGCAGTATTTT	CASSLGAGLDTQYF
14	TRBD1	-	TRBV5-1	TRBJ2-1	TGCGCCAGCAGCTTGGGGGACAGGGTGAGCGAGCAGTTCTTC	CASSLGDRVSEQFF
13	-	-	TRBV19	TRBJ1-3	TGTGCCAGTAGTGGGGTTGGTGGAAACATCATATATTTT	CASSGVGGNIIYF
16	TRBD2	-	TRBV4-1	TRBJ2-7	TGCGCCAGCAGCCAAGAGGGTAGCGGGAGATTCTCGGGGCAGTACTTC	CASSQEGSGRFSGQYF
14	-	-	TRBV19	TRBJ1-2	TGTGCCAGTACTCCCCAGGGCCTAAACTATGGCTACACCTTC	CASTPQGLNYGYTF
14	-	-	TRBV7-2	TRBJ2-5	TGTGCCAGCAGCTTAGGCGGAAACCAAGAGACCCAGTACTTC	CASSLGGNQETQYF
16	TRBD2	-	TRBV6-1	TRBJ2-1	TGTGCCAGCACTGACGCCGGGACTAGATTCGAATATGAGCAGTTCTTC	CASTDAGTRFEYEQFF
14	TRBD1	-	TRBV27	TRBJ2-1	TGTGCCAGCAGAAGGATGGGACAGGGCGGTGAGCAGTTCTTC	CASRRMGQGGEQFF
13	-	-	TRBV28	TRBJ2-7	TGTGCCGCCCAGCCAAGCGGATCCTACGAGCAGTACTTC	CAAQPSGSYEQYF
11	-	few	TRBV18	TRBJ2-7	TGTGCCAGCTCGGATCAAGGGGAGCAGTACTTC	CASSDQGEQYF
14	TRBD2	few	TRBV29-1	TRBJ2-4	TGCAGCGTTGAAGTGGCAGCGGGAGGGAGCATTCAGTACTTC	CSVEVAAGGSIQYF
15	TRBD1	-	TRBV9	TRBJ2-7	TGTGCCAGCAGCGTAGCCCAGGACAGGACCTACGAGCAGTACTTC	CASSVAQDRTYEQYF
12	-	-	TRBV5-1	TRBJ1-1	TGCGCCAGCAGCGAAGACCAGGGGGAAGCTTTCTTT	CASSEDQGEAFF
15	TRBD2	-	TRBV27	TRBJ2-1	TGTGCCAGCAGTTTGACTAGCGGGGGAGGGGTGGACAAGTTCTTC	CASSLTSGGGVDKFF
17	-	few	TRBV5-1	TRBJ1-1	TGCGCCAGCAGCTTGCAGGGTCCCGGTGTAATGAACACTGAAGCTTTCTTT	CASSLQGPGVMNTEAFF
16	TRBD1	-	TRBV4-1	TRBJ2-7	TGCGCCAGCAGCCAGGGGGACAGGGGGCGAACGGGGGAGCAGTACTTC	CASSQGDRGRTGEQYF
18	TRBD1	-	TRBV4-2	TRBJ1-5	TGTGCCAGCAGCCAAGCCCTGGACAGGCAAAATAGCAATCAGCCCCAGCATTTT	CASSQALDRQNSNQPQHF
14	TRBD1	once	TRBV5-6	TRBJ1-5	TGTGCCAGCAGCTTTGGGGACAGGGTTCAGCCCCAGCATTTT	CASSFGDRVQPQHF